This T cell receptor (beta chain) stems from a study of blood T cell repertoires in COVID-19. Looking at the study overall: Italy, Spain and the United States were the sources of the convalescent and acute COVID-19 samples.

V trimming: 11 bases; J trimming: 7 bases; junction bases outside the gene matches: 8. The CDR3 spans 14 residues. Germline V lookup: CDR1 SGHTA, CDR2 FQGTGA. Method: immunoSEQ multiplex PCR; TCRdb's copy keeps in-frame clones and lacks some. The sample gives 250,000 to 300,000 clones, 85% to 90% of which show up once; 4.6% is in the top ten. This chain uses TRBV7-3 with TRBJ2-1; TRBD2 matches at 13 bases. The TCR sequence derives from a man aged 35 to 55 with acute or convalescent COVID-19. Sample: peripheral blood. CDR3 nucleotide sequence: TGTGCCTCAGGAGGGACTAGCGGGGAGAATGAGCAGTTCTTC. Its protein product is CASGGTSGENEQFF.